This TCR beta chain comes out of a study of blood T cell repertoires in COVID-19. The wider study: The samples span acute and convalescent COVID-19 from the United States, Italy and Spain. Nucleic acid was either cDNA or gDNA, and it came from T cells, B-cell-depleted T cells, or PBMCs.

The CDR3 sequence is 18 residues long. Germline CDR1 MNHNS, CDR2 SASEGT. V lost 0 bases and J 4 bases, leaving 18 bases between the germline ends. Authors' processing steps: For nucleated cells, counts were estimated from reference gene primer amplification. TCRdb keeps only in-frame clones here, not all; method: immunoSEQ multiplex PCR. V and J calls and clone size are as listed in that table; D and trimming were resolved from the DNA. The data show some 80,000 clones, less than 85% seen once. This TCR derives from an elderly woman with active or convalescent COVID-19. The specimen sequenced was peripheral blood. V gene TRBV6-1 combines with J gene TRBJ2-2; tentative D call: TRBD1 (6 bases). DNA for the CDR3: TGTGCCAGCAGTGAAGCGCACAGGGCCCCCACCGGCACCGGGGAGCTGTTTTTT. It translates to CASSEAHRAPTGTGELFF.